The 19 T cell receptor beta chains reported below all come from one sample, sequenced in a study of cytomegalovirus exposure and HLA in healthy donors. 13 Jbeta primers and 60 Vbeta primers were used for the PCR. The protocol was immunoSEQ multiplex PCR, while the TCRdb copy is restricted to in-frame clones and leaves out a portion. The sample carries 200,000 or so clones, 75% to 90% recorded once. The sample taken for sequencing was PBMCs. These receptors originate from a woman aged 35 to 49 in good health and CMV-seronegative.

This clone turned up a few times. The chain uses TRBV5-1 and TRBJ1-4, with D possibly TRBD1 on 5 matching bases. The ends were cut back, 0 bases at V and 3 bases at J, with 15 bases in the middle. Germline CDR1 and CDR2: SGHRS and YFSETQ. This CDR3 has 17 amino acids. This CDR3 is CASSLAVLGDANEKLFF. The CDR3 DNA reads as TGCGCCAGCAGCTTGGCCGTGTTAGGGGATGCTAATGAAAAACTGTTTTTT.

Details on this clone: Within the sample, other DNA sequences also encode this same CDR3. This chain connects TRBV7-9 to TRBJ1-1; possible D gene TRBD1, 6 bases. This CDR3 spans 13 amino acids. The V end was cut by 1 base, the J end by 4 bases, with 7 bases between. Germline V CDR1 and CDR2: SEHNR, FQNEAQ (reference sequence). CDR3 sequence (DNA): TGTGCCAGCAGCTTAGAAGGGGGCACTGAAGCTTTCTTT. Protein: CASSLEGGTEAFF.

The DNA for the CDR3 is TGTGCCTGGAGCCCCCCAGGCGCCAGGGAGCTGTTTTTT. It codes for CAWSPPGARELFF. V and J are TRBV30 and TRBJ2-2, with D unclear. The V end lost 3 bases, the J end lost 9 bases, and 14 bases lay between the germline ends. The length of the CDR3 is 13 residues. CDR1 is GTSNPN and CDR2 is SVGIG in the germline V gene (reference sequence).

V is TRBV27 and J is TRBJ2-7; TRBD1 aligns across 7 bases. Germline trimming cut 4 bases from V and 2 bases from J; bases unmatched to any gene: 8. The CDR3 consists of 15 residues. From germline, CDR1 is MNHEY and CDR2 SMNVEV (reference sequence). CDR3 sequence reads: CASSSLTGSAYEQYF. In nucleotides, the CDR3 is TGTGCCAGCAGTTCCCTGACAGGGTCTGCCTACGAGCAGTACTTC.

The rearrangement links TRBV10-3 to TRBJ1-1; 7 bases match TRBD1. Germline CDR1 ENHRY, CDR2 SYGVKD. Trimming took 6 bases from V and 4 from J; bases not matched to a gene: 8. The CDR3 length is 14 residues. The CDR3 loop is CAIREGAVGTEAFF. The CDR3 bases are TGTGCCATCAGGGAGGGGGCAGTGGGCACTGAAGCTTTCTTT.

The chain combines TRBV5-1 with TRBJ2-5, with 13 bases lining up with TRBD2. Germline V gene sequence: CDR1 SGHRS, CDR2 YFSETQ. The CDR3 is 16 amino acids. V lost 3 bases and J lost 2; bases outside the gene matches: 4. CDR3 region: CASSSLLAGGQETQYF. CDR3 nucleotide sequence: TGCGCCAGCAGCTCCCTACTAGCGGGAGGGCAAGAGACCCAGTACTTC.

The rearrangement joins TRBV10-3 to TRBJ2-1; 8 bases line up with TRBD2. Germline CDR1 is ENHRY and CDR2 is SYGVKD. Trimming took 5 bases from V and 2 from J; bases not matched to a gene: 20. This CDR3 is built from 20 residues. The CDR3 DNA is TGTGCCATCAGTACTGAACCGGGACTAGGAAAACACGGAGCCTACAATGAGCAGTTCTTC. It yields the protein CAISTEPGLGKHGAYNEQFF.

This chain uses TRBV7-8 with TRBJ2-7; 13 bases agree with TRBD2. The germline V gene has CDR1 SGHVS and CDR2 FQNEAQ. The CDR3 contains 16 residues. Trimming took 1 base from V and 2 from J; bases not matched to a gene: 2. DNA for the CDR3: TGTGCCAGCAGCTTAGGACTAGCGGGAGGAACCTACGAGCAGTACTTC. Encoded protein: CASSLGLAGGTYEQYF.

The gene calls are TRBV18 and TRBJ1-4; perhaps TRBD1 as D (6 bases). CDR1 is KGHSH and CDR2 is LQKENI in the germline V gene. The CDR3 is 16 amino acids. Trimming took off 5 bases at V and 0 bases at J, with 13 bases between the two ends. The CDR3 reads CASSAATGTTNEKLFF. CDR3 DNA sequence: TGTGCCAGCTCAGCTGCGACAGGAACAACTAATGAAAAACTGTTTTTT.

This clone has only a few counts. The chain couples TRBV2 to TRBJ2-3; TRBD1 might be the D (5 bases). Trimming removed 1 base from V and 1 base from J, with 9 bases in between. Germline loops: CDR1 SNHLY, CDR2 FYNNEI. This CDR3 is 15 amino acids long. DNA of the CDR3: TGTGCCAGCAGTGAAGGGGGCGTCCGCACAGATACGCAGTATTTT. The encoded protein is CASSEGGVRTDTQYF.

The V gene is TRBV2, the J gene TRBJ2-5; 7 nucleotides align to TRBD2. After removal of 2 bases from V and 5 bases from J, the junction contained 8 bases not matched to a gene. Germline CDR1 reads SNHLY; CDR2 reads FYNNEI. The CDR3 is made up of 15 amino acids. The CDR3 nucleotides read TGTGCCAGCAGTGAATTTGAGACTAGCTGGGAGACCCAGTACTTC. It encodes CASSEFETSWETQYF.

The rearrangement uses TRBV7-2 and TRBJ2-7; D is perhaps TRBD2 (6 bases). V was trimmed by 2 bases and J by 4 bases, leaving 12 bases between them. This CDR3 region has 14 residues. Germline CDR1 and CDR2: SGHTA and FQGNSA. CDR3 in DNA: TGTGCCAGCAGCTTATTTCCTGGGGGGTACGAGCAGTACTTC. Its protein product is CASSLFPGGYEQYF.

The rearrangement joins TRBV7-6 to TRBJ2-1, with a possible D match to TRBD2 (6 bases). The CDR3 is 15 residues long. Germline CDR1 is SGHVS and CDR2 is FNYEAQ. V was pared by 0 bases and J by 4 bases, with 10 bases between. CDR3 sequence (DNA): TGTGCCAGCAGCTTAGCGGGCGGGGATTACAATGAGCAGTTCTTC. Its protein is CASSLAGGDYNEQFF.

The chain recombines TRBV7-9 with TRBJ1-4; 7 bases align to TRBD1. V trimming: 1 base; J trimming: 5 bases; junction bases outside the gene matches: 4. The CDR3 is made up of 15 amino acids. CDR1 SEHNR and CDR2 FQNEAQ come from the germline V gene (reference sequence). The CDR3: CASSLVGQVNEKLFF. CDR3 bases: TGTGCCAGCAGCTTAGTTGGACAGGTCAATGAAAAACTGTTTTTT.

The rearrangement uses TRBV21-1 and TRBJ1-5; the D call in the table, TRBD1, was not verified against the DNA. TRBV21-1 is a known pseudogene. This CDR3 has 15 amino acids. The CDR3 nucleotides are TGTGCCAGCAGCACTACCGGGACAGGGCATCAGCCCCAGCATTTT. As protein: CASSTTGTGHQPQHF.

The genes are TRBV6-1 and TRBJ1-5; no reliable D call. This CDR3 contains 14 residues. Trimming cost V 2 bases and J 6 bases, with 11 bases left between them. The germline CDR1 and CDR2 sequences are MNHNS and SASEGT. The DNA for the CDR3 is TGTGCCAGCAGTGAACAGCGCAGTTCTCAGCCCCAGCATTTT. This sequence encodes CASSEQRSSQPQHF.

The chain employs TRBV11-2 and TRBJ2-7; D not certain. The germline CDR1 and CDR2 sequences are SGHAT and FQNNGV. V gave up 1 base and J gave up 1 base, with 5 bases separating them. CDR3 length equals 13 residues. The CDR3 is CASSLGPSYEQYF. Written as DNA, the CDR3 is TGTGCCAGCAGCTTAGGTCCTTCCTACGAGCAGTACTTC.

This rearrangement joins TRBV4-2 to TRBJ2-7, with D perhaps TRBD1 (6 bases). The CDR3 extends over 15 amino acids. V was trimmed by 4 bases and J by 3 bases, leaving 16 bases between them. The V gene's germline CDR1 is LGHNA and CDR2 YNFKEQ. The CDR3 here is CASSLEGGVGYEQYF. In DNA form, the CDR3 reads TGTGCCAGCAGCCTAGAAGGGGGTGTGGGCTACGAGCAGTACTTC.

The rearrangement uses TRBV5-5 and TRBJ1-1, with no clear D. The CDR3 is made up of 15 amino acids. Germline CDR1 and CDR2: SGHKS and YYEKEE (reference sequence). Trimming cost V 0 bases and J 4 bases, with 13 bases left between them. CDR3 bases: TGTGCCAGCAGCTTGGAACCAATGGCGGGCACTGAAGCTTTCTTT. Translating gives CASSLEPMAGTEAFF.